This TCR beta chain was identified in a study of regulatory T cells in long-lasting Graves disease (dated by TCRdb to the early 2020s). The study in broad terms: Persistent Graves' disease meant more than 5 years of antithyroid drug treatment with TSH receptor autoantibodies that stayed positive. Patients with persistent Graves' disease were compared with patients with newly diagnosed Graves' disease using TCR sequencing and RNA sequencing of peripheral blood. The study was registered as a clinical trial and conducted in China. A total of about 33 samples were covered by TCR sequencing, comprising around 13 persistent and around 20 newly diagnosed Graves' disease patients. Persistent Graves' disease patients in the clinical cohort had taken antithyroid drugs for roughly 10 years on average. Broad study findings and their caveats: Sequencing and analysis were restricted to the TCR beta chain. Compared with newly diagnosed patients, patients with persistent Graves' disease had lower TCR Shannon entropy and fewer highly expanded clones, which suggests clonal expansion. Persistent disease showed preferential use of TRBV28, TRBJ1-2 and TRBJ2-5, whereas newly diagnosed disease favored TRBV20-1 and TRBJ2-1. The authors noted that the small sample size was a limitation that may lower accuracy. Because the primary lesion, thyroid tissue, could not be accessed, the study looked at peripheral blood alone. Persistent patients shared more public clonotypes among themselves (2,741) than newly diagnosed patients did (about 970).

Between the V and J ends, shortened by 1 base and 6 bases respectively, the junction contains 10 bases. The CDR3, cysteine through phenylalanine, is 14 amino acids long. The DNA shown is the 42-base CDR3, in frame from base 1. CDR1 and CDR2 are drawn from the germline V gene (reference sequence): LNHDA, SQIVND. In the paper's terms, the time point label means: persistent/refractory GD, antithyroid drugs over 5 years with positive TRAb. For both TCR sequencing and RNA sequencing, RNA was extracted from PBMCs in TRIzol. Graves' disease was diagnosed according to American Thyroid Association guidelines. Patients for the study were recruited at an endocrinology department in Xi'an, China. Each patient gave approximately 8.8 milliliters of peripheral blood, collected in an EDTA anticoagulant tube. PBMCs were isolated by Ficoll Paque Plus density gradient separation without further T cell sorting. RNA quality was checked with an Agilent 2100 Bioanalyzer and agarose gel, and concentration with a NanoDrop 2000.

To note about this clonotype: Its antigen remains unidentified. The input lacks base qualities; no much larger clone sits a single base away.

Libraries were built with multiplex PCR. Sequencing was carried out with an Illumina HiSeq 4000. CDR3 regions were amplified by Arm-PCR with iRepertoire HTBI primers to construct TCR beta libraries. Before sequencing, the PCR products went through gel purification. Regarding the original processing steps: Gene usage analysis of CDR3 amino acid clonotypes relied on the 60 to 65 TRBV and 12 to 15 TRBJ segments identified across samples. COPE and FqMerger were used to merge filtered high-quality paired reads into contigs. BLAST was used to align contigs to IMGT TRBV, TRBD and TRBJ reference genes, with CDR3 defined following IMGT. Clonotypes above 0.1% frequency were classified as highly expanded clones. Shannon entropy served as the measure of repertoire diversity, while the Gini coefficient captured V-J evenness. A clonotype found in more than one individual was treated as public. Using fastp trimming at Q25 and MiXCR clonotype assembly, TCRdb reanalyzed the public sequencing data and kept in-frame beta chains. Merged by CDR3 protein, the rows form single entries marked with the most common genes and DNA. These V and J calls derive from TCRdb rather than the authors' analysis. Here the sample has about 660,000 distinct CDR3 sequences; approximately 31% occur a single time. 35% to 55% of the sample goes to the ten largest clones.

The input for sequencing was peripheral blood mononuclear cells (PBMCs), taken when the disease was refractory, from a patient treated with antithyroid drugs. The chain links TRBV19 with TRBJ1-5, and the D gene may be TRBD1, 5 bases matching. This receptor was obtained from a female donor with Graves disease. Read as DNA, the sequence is TGTGCCAGTAGTATAGGGTCAGGGCCTCAGCCCCAGCATTTT. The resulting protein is CASSIGSGPQPQHF.